A single sample gave rise to the 23 T cell receptor beta chains below, sequenced in a study of tumor and adjacent non-tumor tissue in lung cancer. No cell sorting was done before RNA was extracted from the tissue. Three rounds of nested PCR, following a modified ARM-PCR protocol, produced the TCRbeta library. TCRdb reprocessed the multiplex PCR reads with MiXCR, giving one entry per CDR3 protein. The table has roughly 65,000 distinct CDR3 sequences, 60% seen once. The sequenced material came from lung tumor tissue. These receptors all stem from a middle-aged man with non-small cell lung cancer.

To note about this clonotype: At one end the junction does not follow the germline gene, possibly because of a read error. V usage is TRBV4-1 and J usage is TRBJ1-1; D is possibly TRBD1 (5 bases). The germline V gene encodes CDR1 MGHRA and CDR2 YSYEKL. CDR3 size: 14 residues. The CDR3 bases are TGCGCCAGCAGCCGAGTGGACATAAACATTGAAGCTTTCTTT. Its protein is CASSRVDINIEAFF.

Only a few counts were recorded for this clonotype. A single base separates this from a much larger clone, so it may be a read error. The chain links TRBV11-1 to TRBJ2-7; D remains unclear. The CDR3 spans 13 residues. V lost 5 bases and J lost 3, with 11 bases in between. Germline V gene lookup returns CDR1 SGHAT and CDR2 FQDESV (reference sequence). The CDR3 DNA is TGTGCCAGCAGCCCAGGACCCCTCTACGAGCAGTACTTC. It encodes CASSPGPLYEQYF.

For this clonotype: This may arise from a read error, as a much more abundant clone is one base away. This sequence joins TRBV10-3 and TRBJ2-3; TRBD2 matches 9 bases. The length of the CDR3 is 15 residues. CDR1 is ENHRY and CDR2 is SYGVKD in the germline V gene. CDR3 DNA sequence: TGTGCCATCAAAGCGGGGGGAAAGGGCACAGATACGCTGTATTTT. Translated: CAIKAGGKGTDTLYF.

By proportion, this clonotype is medium-sized. This chain joins TRBV11-2 and TRBJ2-3; 8 nucleotides agree with TRBD2. This CDR3 comprises 15 residues. V lost 1 base to trimming and J lost 6 bases; unmatched junction nucleotides: 6. CDR1 is SGHAT, CDR2 FQNNGV, per germline. CDR3 bases: TGTGCCAGCAGCTTAGGAGCGGGGGTTACGGATACGCAGTATTTT. Protein product: CASSLGAGVTDTQYF.

This clonotype was counted at least ten times. V usage is TRBV5-1 and J usage is TRBJ2-7; 7 bases align to TRBD1. The germline V gene encodes CDR1 SGHRS and CDR2 YFSETQ. The length of the CDR3 is 16 residues. J gave up 2 bases and V 0 bases, and 8 bases lay outside the gene matches. The CDR3 region has the DNA TGCGCCAGCAGCTTGGCCCCGGGACAGTCAGCCTACGAGCAGTACTTC. Amino acid sequence: CASSLAPGQSAYEQYF.

With respect to this clonotype: The germline gene is not matched at one end of the junction; a read error may be the cause. The chain joins TRBV5-4 to TRBJ2-6; D is unresolved. Germline V gene data show CDR1 as SGHNT and CDR2 as YYREEE (reference sequence). The CDR3 consists of 18 residues. CDR3 region: CPSSLETLEMVGANVLTF. The CDR3 DNA reads TGTCCCAGCAGCTTGGAAACCCTGGAAATGGTTGGGGCCAACGTCCTGACTTTC.

As for this clonotype: At one end the junction does not follow the germline gene, possibly because of a read error. V gene TRBV11-2 combines with J gene TRBJ2-2, with no clear D. The CDR3 has 14 residues. CDR1 SGHAT and CDR2 FQNNGV come from the germline V gene. The CDR3 coding sequence is TGTGTCAGCAGCTTGGATCGTGTGTCCGGGGAGCTGTTTTTT. Translation gives CVSSLDRVSGELFF.

Comments on this clonotype: A much bigger clone sits one base away, suggesting this may be a read error. The rearrangement joins TRBV4-1 to TRBJ2-3, with D perhaps being TRBD1 or TRBD2 (6 bases each). From germline, CDR1 is MGHRA and CDR2 YSYEKL. The CDR3 loop spans 14 amino acids. Trimming removed 8 bases at V and 5 bases at J, with 17 bases between. CDR3 in amino acids: CASAPQGGQDTQYF. The CDR3 coding sequence is TGCGCCAGCGCCCCACAAGGGGGGCAAGATACGCAGTATTTT.

The count of this clonotype is one. With a much larger clone just one base away, this may be a read error. V and J are TRBV5-6 and TRBJ2-7; unclear D gene. Between the trimmed V and J ends, which lost 1 base and 1 base, there was a span of 9 bases. This CDR3 contains 14 residues. Per the germline V gene, CDR1 is SGHDT and CDR2 is YYEEEE. CDR3 nucleotides: TGTGCCAGCAGCTTGTTAGCCATATCCTACGAGCAGTACTTC. It is translated as CASSLLAISYEQYF.

This clonotype was counted ten times or more. CDR3 sequence (DNA): TGCAGTGCCTCTAGGAGGCGCGGGAGAGGTAATGAGCAGTTCTTC. It encodes CSASRRRGRGNEQFF. The genes are TRBV20-1 and TRBJ2-1; TRBD2 aligns across 7 bases. J lost 7 bases, V lost 6 bases, and 15 bases had no gene match. This CDR3 spans 15 amino acids. Germline CDR1 and CDR2: DFQATT and SNEGSKA (reference sequence).

Sample share makes this clonotype medium-sized. The V and J genes are TRBV10-2 and TRBJ2-4, with D possibly matching TRBD2 (5 bases). V was clipped by 4 bases and J by 3 bases, with 10 bases between them. Germline values: CDR1 WSHSY, CDR2 SAAADI. This CDR3 comprises 14 residues. The CDR3 DNA is TGCGCCAGCAGTGGGGGAGTCGTCAAAAACATTCAGTACTTC. Amino acids: CASSGGVVKNIQYF.

The chain couples TRBV11-2 to TRBJ2-3; a weak D match, TRBD2 (6 bases). The germline CDR1 and CDR2 sequences are SGHAT and FQNNGV. The CDR3 spans 15 residues. V was trimmed by 6 bases and J by 1 base, leaving 14 bases between them. CDR3 in DNA: TGTGCCAGCAGATTGGTAGGCGGGGGCACAGATACGCAGTATTTT. Amino acid sequence: CASRLVGGGTDTQYF.

This clonotype was detected many times. V is TRBV14 and J is TRBJ2-1, with 10 bases that match TRBD2. The length of the CDR3 is 16 residues. V was pared by 4 bases and J by 0 bases, with 3 bases of the junction left unmatched. Germline loops: CDR1 SGHDN, CDR2 FVKESK. This CDR3 reads CASSLLAGASYNEQFF. The CDR3 DNA is TGTGCCAGCAGCCTTCTAGCGGGGGCCTCCTACAATGAGCAGTTCTTC.

The chain is built from TRBV6-6 and TRBJ2-7, with 11 positions matching TRBD1. CDR1 and CDR2 from the germline V gene are MNHNY and SVGAGI (reference sequence). CDR3 length equals 15 residues. The CDR3 nucleotides are TGTGAAAGCAGTAAAGGGACAGGGGGAAAGTACGAGCAGTACTTC. This encodes CESSKGTGGKYEQYF.

For this clonotype: This clone may be a read error of a much larger clone one base away. This chain's CDR3 is CASIRQGRGTRHF. The CDR3 DNA reads TGTGCCAGCATACGACAGGGACGGGGAACCCGGCATTTT. The chain recombines TRBV28 with TRBJ1-5; 7 nucleotides match TRBD1. The CDR3 contains 13 residues. Germline CDR1 MDHEN, CDR2 SYDVKM. Trimming at V came to 7 bases and at J to 15 bases, leaving 15 bases not matched to a gene.

About this clonotype: A junction end diverges from the germline sequence, so it may reflect a read error. This chain joins TRBV11-2 and TRBJ2-3; 7 bases align to TRBD2. CDR3 size: 19 residues. Germline V gives CDR1 SGHAT, CDR2 FQNNGV. The CDR3 sequence is CASSLFSLSVGGLADKQYF. DNA of the CDR3: TGTGCCAGCAGCTTATTCTCCCTTTCGGTGGGAGGGTTGGCAGATAAGCAGTATTTT. Full variable domain (rest looked up from reference TRBV11-2 and TRBJ2-3): EAGVAQSPRYKIIEKRQSVAFWCNPISGHATLYWYQQILGQGPKLLIQFQNNGVVDDSQLPKDRFSAERLKGVDSTLKIQPAKLEDSAVYLCASSLFSLSVGGLADKQYFGPGTRLTVL.

As for this clonotype: Germline and junction disagree at one end, which may indicate a read error. The rearrangement links TRBV20-1 to TRBJ2-5; 7 nucleotides match TRBD2. The CDR3 is 13 amino acids. Germline V lookup: CDR1 DFQATT, CDR2 SNEGSKA (reference sequence). As DNA, the CDR3 is TGCAGTGCTAGAGGCCCCGGGACTAACGCCTTTGAATTC. This encodes CSARGPGTNAFEF.

Comments on this clonotype: Relative to the germline gene, one junction end is altered; a read error may explain this. V is TRBV6-5 and J is TRBJ2-2; 9 nucleotides line up with TRBD2. CDR1 MNHEY and CDR2 SVGAGI come from the germline V gene. The CDR3 length is 15 residues. CDR3 DNA: TGTGCAAGCATCGAGACTAGCGGCTGGACCGGGGAGCTGTTTTTT. It is translated as CASIETSGWTGELFF.

There are a few counts of this clonotype. A single base separates this from a much larger clone, so it may be a read error. The chain is built from TRBV29-1 and TRBJ2-2; D is tentatively TRBD1 or TRBD2 (5 bases each). CDR1 and CDR2 from the germline V gene are SQVTM and ANQGSEA. There are 13 residues in the CDR3. The CDR3 is CSVLGENAGELFF. The CDR3 region has the DNA TGCAGCGTTCTAGGGGAGAACGCCGGGGAGCTGTTTTTT.

This clonotype is medium-sized within its sample. The genes are TRBV11-2 and TRBJ2-7; D perhaps matches TRBD2 (7 bases). Trimming shortened V by 1 base and J by 1 base, and 11 bases separated the two germline ends. Germline V gene sequence: CDR1 SGHAT, CDR2 FQNNGV. The CDR3 length is 15 residues. The CDR3 DNA follows: TGTGCCAGCAGCTTAGCGGGGGGCCCTTCCTACGAGCAGTACTTC. As protein: CASSLAGGPSYEQYF.

Concerning this clonotype: Sequence at one end of the junction differs from germline and may be a read error. The rearrangement links TRBV6-6 to TRBJ1-2; TRBD1 is a possible D gene (6 bases). CDR3 length equals 14 residues. Germline assignment: CDR1 MNHNY and CDR2 SVGAGI (reference sequence). In DNA form, the CDR3 reads TGTGCCAGCAGTTACGGTGCGGGGGGCGGTGGCTACGCCTTC. It is translated as CASSYGAGGGGYAF.

This clonotype appeared a single time. A read error may be the cause here, since a much bigger clone is one base away. The chain recombines TRBV29-1 with TRBJ1-2; 9 bases are a match to TRBD1. The V gene's germline CDR1 is SQVTM and CDR2 ANQGSEA. The CDR3 spans 13 residues. The CDR3 bases are TGCAACGTTGAACAAGACAGGGGGTACGGCTACACCTTC. Its protein product is CNVEQDRGYGYTF.

J is TRBJ2-1 and V is TRBV20-1; D unresolved. Germline V gene lookup returns CDR1 DFQATT and CDR2 SNEGSKA (reference sequence). V lost 0 bases and J lost 3, with 9 bases in between. The CDR3 has 14 residues. The CDR3 nucleotides read TGCAGTGCTAGAGATCGGGTAGGCTACAATGAGCAGTTCTTC. Its translation: CSARDRVGYNEQFF.